One and the same sample provided the 14 T cell receptor beta chains below, sequenced in a study of cytomegalovirus exposure and HLA in healthy donors. Both 60 Vbeta primers and 13 Jbeta primers went into the PCR. Sequenced by immunoSEQ multiplex PCR; TCRdb stores in-frame clones only, minus some. Among a few hundred thousand clones listed, 83% were seen once. The specimen sequenced was PBMCs. Receptors originate from a girl aged 10 to 17 in good health and CMV-seronegative.

The chain links TRBV7-8 to TRBJ2-7; possible D gene TRBD1, 6 bases. Trimming cost V 6 bases and J 3 bases, with 21 bases left between them. The germline V gene encodes CDR1 SGHVS and CDR2 FQNEAQ. This CDR3 has 16 residues. This CDR3 is CASSPNLQGNGYEQYF. Written as DNA, the CDR3 is TGTGCCAGCAGTCCAAACTTACAGGGAAACGGCTACGAGCAGTACTTC.

The chain recombines TRBV18 with TRBJ2-7; D unclear. The V end lost 2 bases, the J end lost 5 bases, and 16 bases lay between the germline ends. From germline, CDR1 is KGHSH and CDR2 LQKENI. CDR3 size: 15 residues. For the CDR3, the DNA is TGTGCCAGCTCACCATCTTTATCTAGGCTAGACGAGCAGTACTTC. Protein: CASSPSLSRLDEQYF.

This chain joins TRBV6-5 and TRBJ1-6; D is undetermined. CDR3 length: 13 amino acids. Germline CDR1 reads MNHEY; CDR2 reads SVGAGI. Trimming pared 5 bases from V and 6 bases from J, leaving 8 bases between. Here the CDR3 reads CASSGQINSPLHF. The CDR3 DNA is TGTGCCAGCAGTGGGCAGATTAATTCACCCCTCCACTTT.

The chain has TRBV5-1 and TRBJ2-7; maybe TRBD2 (5 bases). The CDR3 runs 14 residues. CDR1 and CDR2 (germline): SGHRS, YFSETQ. Trimming cost V 1 base and J 0 bases, with 8 bases left between them. CDR3 region: CASSLMGSSYEQYF. CDR3 DNA: TGCGCCAGCAGCTTGATGGGGAGCTCCTACGAGCAGTACTTC.

This clone was picked up one time. The chain employs TRBV7-3 and TRBJ2-2; 11 positions match TRBD2. Germline CDR1 reads SGHTA; CDR2 reads FQGTGA. The junction had 12 bases not matched to a gene; V was cut back by 2 bases and J by 4 bases. CDR3 length: 19 amino acids. CDR3 amino acids: CASSLALAGATGGTGELFF. CDR3 bases: TGTGCCAGCAGCTTAGCACTAGCGGGAGCCACCGGGGGCACCGGGGAGCTGTTTTTT.

This clone turned up a few times. The chain carries TRBV25-1 and TRBJ2-1; TRBD2 agrees at 9 bases. Per germline, CDR1 MGHDK and CDR2 SYGVNS. The V and J ends lost 4 bases and 6 bases, in that order; junction bases with no gene match: 1. CDR3 length: 13 amino acids. The CDR3 DNA sequence: TGTGCCAGCAGTGCTAGCGGGGTCAATGAGCAGTTCTTC. It encodes CASSASGVNEQFF.

The chain recombines TRBV7-3 with TRBJ2-7, with D uncertain. Per the germline V gene, CDR1 is SGHTA and CDR2 is FQGTGA. The CDR3 runs 13 residues. The V end lost 5 bases, the J end lost 3 bases, and 11 bases lay between the germline ends. The chain's CDR3 is CASSPTDGYEQYF. CDR3 nucleotide sequence: TGTGCCAGCAGCCCCACAGACGGCTACGAGCAGTACTTC. Using reference TRBV7-3 and TRBJ2-7 for the parts outside the CDR3, the full variable domain is GAGVSQTPSNKVTEKGKYVELRCDPISGHTALYWYRQSLGQGPEFLIYFQGTGAADDSGLPNDRFFAVRPEGSVSTLKIQRTERGDSAVYLCASSPTDGYEQYFGPGTRLTVT.

The chain combines TRBV4-2 with TRBJ2-1; perhaps TRBD2 as D (7 bases). The CDR3 spans 16 residues. The V end lost 0 bases, the J end lost 5 bases, and 14 bases lay between the germline ends. CDR1 LGHNA and CDR2 YNFKEQ come from the germline V gene. The CDR3 reads CASSQDQGGGHNEQFF. The DNA for the CDR3 is TGTGCCAGCAGCCAAGACCAGGGAGGGGGACACAATGAGCAGTTCTTC.

With regard to this clone: An end of the junction differs from the germline gene, which may be a read error. The V and J genes are TRBV7-9 and TRBJ2-4, with D uncertain. Germline V gene data show CDR1 as SEHNR and CDR2 as FQNEAQ (reference sequence). This CDR3 contains 15 residues. The CDR3 sequence: CSSSPRLMAKNIQYF. The CDR3 DNA follows: TGTTCCAGCAGCCCCCGACTGATGGCTAAAAACATTCAGTACTTC.

The genes are TRBV11-3 and TRBJ2-7; 7 bases agree with TRBD2. The CDR3 runs to 15 residues. CDR1 and CDR2 (germline): SGHNT, YENEEA. The V gene end was trimmed by 5 bases and the J gene end by 3 bases; junction bases not matched to a gene: 10. DNA for the CDR3: TGTGCCAGCAGCGTACGAGGCGGGAGCTACTACGAGCAGTACTTC. Its translation: CASSVRGGSYYEQYF.

The chain recombines TRBV5-4 with TRBJ2-7; 7 nucleotides agree with TRBD2. Germline values: CDR1 SGHNT, CDR2 YYREEE (reference sequence). The V and J ends lost 0 bases and 7 bases, in that order; junction bases with no gene match: 16. The CDR3 covers 17 residues. The CDR3, as DNA: TGTGCCAGCAGCTTGGGCCCCCTGACGGGGGGTGTTCAGGAGCAGTACTTC. Translation: CASSLGPLTGGVQEQYF.

The genes are TRBV18 and TRBJ2-1; the match to TRBD1 covers 10 bases. V lost 0 bases, J lost 2 bases, and 7 bases stayed unmatched. Germline-derived CDR1 and CDR2 are KGHSH and LQKENI. CDR3 length: 18 residues. In DNA form, the CDR3 reads TGTGCCAGCTCACCACCCAATTTGGACAGGGGGGCCTACAATGAGCAGTTCTTC. Residues: CASSPPNLDRGAYNEQFF.

This clone was seen once. The rearrangement uses TRBV10-3 and TRBJ1-2; possibly TRBD1 for D (5 bases). Trimming took 4 bases from V and 0 from J, leaving 9 bases between them. CDR1 and CDR2 from the germline V gene are ENHRY and SYGVKD. The CDR3 extends over 14 amino acids. CDR3 nucleotides: TGTGCCATCAGTGGTAGGGGATCTAACTATGGCTACACCTTC. Protein: CAISGRGSNYGYTF.

The chain employs TRBV5-1 and TRBJ1-2, with D possibly matching TRBD1 (5 bases). CDR3 length: 15 residues. V shed 6 bases and J shed 4 bases, with 19 bases lying between them. Germline-derived CDR1 and CDR2 are SGHRS and YFSETQ. CDR3 amino acids: CASTLDSTITYGYTF. The CDR3 nucleotides read TGCGCCAGCACCTTAGACAGCACAATTACCTATGGCTACACCTTC.